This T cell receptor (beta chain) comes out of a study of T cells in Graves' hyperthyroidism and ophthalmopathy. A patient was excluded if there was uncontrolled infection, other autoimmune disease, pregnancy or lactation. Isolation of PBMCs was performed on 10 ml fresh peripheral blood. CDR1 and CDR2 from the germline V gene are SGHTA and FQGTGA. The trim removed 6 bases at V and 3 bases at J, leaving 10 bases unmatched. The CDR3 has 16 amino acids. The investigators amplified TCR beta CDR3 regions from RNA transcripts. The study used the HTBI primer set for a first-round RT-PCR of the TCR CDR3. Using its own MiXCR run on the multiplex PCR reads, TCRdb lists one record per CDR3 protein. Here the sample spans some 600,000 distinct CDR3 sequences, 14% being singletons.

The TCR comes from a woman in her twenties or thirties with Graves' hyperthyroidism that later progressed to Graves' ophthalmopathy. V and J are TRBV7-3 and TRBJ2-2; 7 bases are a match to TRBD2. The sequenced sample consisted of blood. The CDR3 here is CASSETPGRDTGELFF. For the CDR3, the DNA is TGTGCCAGCAGTGAAACGCCAGGGAGGGACACCGGGGAGCTGTTTTTT.